These T cell receptor beta chains were read from a single sample in a study of T-cell memory formation after mild COVID-19. TCRdb passed the 5' RACE reads through MiXCR, listing each CDR3 protein once. Among about 140,000 distinct CDR3 sequences listed, 11% to 15% were seen once. The specimen sequenced was PBMCs or a T cell subset sorted from them (not recorded which). These receptors were taken from an adult woman who had mild COVID-19 (a few samples of this study predate the infection). Cell type and time point are not known. CDR3s include the opening cysteine and the closing phenylalanine or tryptophan. The D gene is left open where the match is weak. The size entry is marked missing in some rows and otherwise reads once, few, many or a size class.

v_gene,j_gene,abundance,d_gene,CDR3aa,CDR3nt
TRBV7-9,TRBJ2-4,.,.,CASSWPGQGKNIQYF,TGTGCCAGCAGCTGGCCAGGTCAAGGGAAAAACATTCAGTACTTC
TRBV6-5,TRBJ2-2,few,.,CATGAGELFF,TGTGCCACCGGGGCCGGGGAGCTGTTTTTT
TRBV19,TRBJ1-1,few,.,CASSMEFRDGRMNTEAFF,TGTGCCAGTAGTATGGAATTCCGGGACGGCCGGATGAACACTGAAGCTTTCTTT
TRBV25-1,TRBJ2-1,few,.,CASSEYPNSGLGNEQFF,TGTGCCAGCAGTGAATATCCGAATTCCGGCTTGGGGAATGAGCAGTTCTTC
TRBV24-1,TRBJ1-5,few,TRBD1,CATSAGTAPRASNQPQHF,TGTGCCACCAGTGCCGGGACAGCTCCGAGGGCGAGCAATCAGCCCCAGCATTTT
TRBV5-6,TRBJ1-1,few,.,CASSLPRGAKAFF,TGTGCCAGCAGCTTGCCCCGGGGGGCCAAAGCTTTCTTT
TRBV4-1,TRBJ1-1,.,TRBD1,CASSLGQGLAEAFF,TGCGCCAGCAGCCTCGGACAGGGGTTGGCTGAAGCTTTCTTT
TRBV5-1,TRBJ2-6,few,.,CASSLGANVLTF,TGCGCCAGCAGCCTGGGGGCCAACGTCCTGACTTTC
TRBV7-9,TRBJ2-5,few,.,CASSLPVRREETQYF,TGTGCCAGCAGCTTACCTGTACGAAGGGAAGAGACCCAGTACTTC
TRBV24-1,TRBJ2-5,.,TRBD1,CATSVETGQETQYF,TGTGCCACCAGTGTCGAGACAGGGCAAGAGACCCAGTACTTC
TRBV4-2,TRBJ1-5,few,.,CASSQGDGNQPQHF,TGTGCCAGCAGCCAAGGAGACGGCAATCAGCCCCAGCATTTT
TRBV15,TRBJ2-7,few,TRBD1,CATSSKTTGQGHEQYF,TGTGCCACCAGCTCAAAAACGACGGGACAGGGGCACGAGCAGTACTTC
TRBV11-3,TRBJ1-1,.,TRBD1,CASSSGVGDRAKSEAFF,TGTGCCAGCAGCTCGGGGGTCGGGGACAGGGCTAAGAGTGAAGCTTTCTTT
TRBV9,TRBJ2-1,few,.,CASSVEGEGYNEQFF,TGTGCCAGCAGCGTAGAGGGGGAGGGCTACAATGAGCAGTTCTTC
TRBV7-9,TRBJ1-3,.,TRBD1,CASSLRGVRSGTGGYGSGNTIYF,TGTGCCAGCAGCTTGAGAGGTGTTCGGTCCGGGACAGGGGGCTATGGTTCTGGAAACACCATATATTTT
TRBV4-2,TRBJ2-7,many,.,CASSQDGEAYEQYF,TGTGCCAGCAGCCAAGACGGGGAGGCCTACGAGCAGTACTTC
TRBV20-1,TRBJ2-1,few,TRBD2,CSADFLAGGAYNEQFF,TGCAGTGCTGATTTTCTAGCGGGTGGGGCCTACAATGAGCAGTTCTTC
TRBV6-6,TRBJ2-5,few,TRBD1,CATADRAHQETQYF,TGTGCCACCGCGGACAGGGCCCACCAAGAGACCCAGTACTTC
TRBV2,TRBJ2-1,.,.,CASSSSDVGQFF,TGTGCCAGCAGTTCGTCGGACGTAGGGCAGTTCTTC
TRBV13,TRBJ2-3,few,.,CASSGREYTDTQYF,TGTGCCAGCAGCGGCAGGGAGTACACAGATACGCAGTATTTT
TRBV7-6,TRBJ2-1,few,TRBD1,CASSLQGQGADEQFF,TGTGCCAGCAGCTTACAAGGACAGGGGGCCGATGAGCAGTTCTTC
TRBV2,TRBJ2-1,.,TRBD2,CASSRTSGTVNEQFF,TGTGCCAGCAGCAGGACTAGCGGAACTGTTAATGAGCAGTTCTTC
TRBV4-1,TRBJ2-1,.,TRBD1,CASSKDRGGEQFF,TGCGCCAGCAGCAAGGACAGGGGCGGTGAGCAGTTCTTC
TRBV29-1,TRBJ2-3,.,.,CSVVPGIRTDTQYF,TGCAGCGTCGTCCCCGGGATTCGGACAGATACGCAGTATTTT
TRBV20-1,TRBJ1-1,few,.,CSAMLYTEAFF,TGCAGTGCTATGTTATACACTGAAGCTTTCTTT
TRBV12-3/TRBV12-4,TRBJ1-6,.,TRBD1,CASSTKRARTGVDSPLHF,TGTGCCAGCAGTACAAAGAGGGCCCGGACAGGGGTGGATTCACCCCTCCACTTT
TRBV11-1,TRBJ2-1,.,.,CASSLDAWNEQFF,TGTGCCAGCAGCTTAGACGCTTGGAATGAGCAGTTCTTC
TRBV24-1,TRBJ2-1,.,.,CATSDFRQNEQFF,TGTGCCACCAGTGATTTTAGACAGAATGAGCAGTTCTTC
TRBV4-1,TRBJ1-4,.,.,CASSQDLNELFF,TGCGCCAGCAGCCAAGACCTTAATGAGCTGTTTTTT
TRBV20-1,TRBJ1-1,few,.,CSASPLGPEAFF,TGCAGTGCTAGTCCCCTGGGACCCGAAGCTTTCTTT
TRBV6-5,TRBJ2-3,few,.,CASSYSPGGRGDTQYF,TGTGCCAGCAGTTACTCCCCGGGGGGCCGAGGGGATACGCAGTATTTT
TRBV19,TRBJ2-3,.,.,CASSYLAKEVADTQYF,TGTGCCAGTAGTTACCTAGCAAAAGAGGTCGCAGATACGCAGTATTTT
TRBV7-9,TRBJ2-1,few,TRBD2,CASSLVSGSVPSYNEQFF,TGTGCCAGCAGCTTAGTTAGCGGGAGCGTTCCCTCCTACAATGAGCAGTTCTTC
TRBV7-2,TRBJ2-3,.,.,CASSARTEFLTDTQYF,TGTGCCAGCAGCGCCCGGACAGAATTCCTCACAGATACGCAGTATTTT
TRBV5-6,TRBJ2-5,few,TRBD1,CASSQSWDRLYQETQYF,TGTGCCAGCAGCCAGTCGTGGGACAGGTTGTACCAAGAGACCCAGTACTTC
TRBV6-2/TRBV6-3,TRBJ2-7,few,TRBD2,CASSAGLADYFYEQYF,TGTGCCAGCAGTGCCGGACTAGCGGACTATTTTTACGAGCAGTACTTC
TRBV7-2,TRBJ2-1,few,TRBD2,CASSLEVRGLAGPSSYNEQFF,TGTGCCAGCAGCTTAGAGGTACGGGGACTAGCGGGGCCTAGCTCCTACAATGAGCAGTTCTTC
TRBV5-1,TRBJ1-1,many,.,CASSLIGAPNTEAFF,TGCGCCAGCAGCTTGATCGGGGCACCGAACACTGAAGCTTTCTTT
TRBV4-1,TRBJ1-3,few,.,CASSQDRTPRVFSGNTIYF,TGCGCCAGCAGCCAAGATCGGACTCCCCGCGTTTTCTCTGGAAACACCATATATTTT
TRBV27,TRBJ1-5,.,.,CASSPILGGFLSAGQPQHF,TGTGCCAGCAGTCCGATTCTGGGGGGGTTTCTTTCAGCGGGTCAGCCCCAGCATTTT